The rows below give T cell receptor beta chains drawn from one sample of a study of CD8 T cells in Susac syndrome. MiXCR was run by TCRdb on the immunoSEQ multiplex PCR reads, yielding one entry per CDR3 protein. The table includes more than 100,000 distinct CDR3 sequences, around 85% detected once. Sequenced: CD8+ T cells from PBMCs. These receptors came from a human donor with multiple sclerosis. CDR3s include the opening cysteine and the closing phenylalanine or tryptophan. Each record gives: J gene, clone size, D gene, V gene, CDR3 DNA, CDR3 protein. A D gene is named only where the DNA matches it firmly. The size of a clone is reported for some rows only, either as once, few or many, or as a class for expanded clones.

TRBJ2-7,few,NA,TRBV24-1,TGTGCCACCAGTGCCGGGGATCCCTACGAGCAGTACTTC,CATSAGDPYEQYF
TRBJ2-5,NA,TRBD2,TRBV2,TGTGCAACACTGACTAGCGCAGAGACCCAGTACTTC,CATLTSAETQYF
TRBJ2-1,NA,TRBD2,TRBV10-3,TGTGCCATCACCAGGACTAGCGGGAGAGATGAGCAGTTCTTC,CAITRTSGRDEQFF
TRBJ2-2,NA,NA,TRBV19,TGTGCCAGTAGTTGGTACGACGGGAACGGGGAGCTGTTTTTT,CASSWYDGNGELFF
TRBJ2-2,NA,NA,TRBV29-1,TGCAGCGTGGCCCCTCCGAACACCGGGGAGCTGTTTTTT,CSVAPPNTGELFF
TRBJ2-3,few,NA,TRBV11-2,TGTGCCAGCAGCTCGGCGGCCGCAGATACGCAGTATTTT,CASSSAAADTQYF
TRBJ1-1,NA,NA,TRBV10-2,TGCGCCAGCAGTGAGGCCGGGGGACCACACACTGAAGCTTTCTTT,CASSEAGGPHTEAFF
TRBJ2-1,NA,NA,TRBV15,TGTGCCACCAGCAGAGATGGTGGCGGAGCCTACAATGAGCAGTTCTTC,CATSRDGGGAYNEQFF
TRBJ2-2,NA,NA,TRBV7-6,TGTGCCAGCAGCTTAGATGCCCCACTTGGCGGGGTTCGCACCGGGGAGCTGTTTTTT,CASSLDAPLGGVRTGELFF
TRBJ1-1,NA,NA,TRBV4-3,TGCGCCAGCAGCCAAGCTGGGGGGAACACTGAAGCTTTCTTT,CASSQAGGNTEAFF
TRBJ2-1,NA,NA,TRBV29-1,TGCAGCGTTGAAGATGGGGCCGTCCGCGATGAGCAGTTCTTC,CSVEDGAVRDEQFF
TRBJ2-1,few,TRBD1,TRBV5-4,TGTGCCAGCAGCTTGCTGACAGGGATTTCCTACAATGAGCAGTTCTTC,CASSLLTGISYNEQFF
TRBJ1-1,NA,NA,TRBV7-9,TGTGCCAGCAGCTTAGTAGGCAGGAGGAACACTGAAGCTTTCTTT,CASSLVGRRNTEAFF
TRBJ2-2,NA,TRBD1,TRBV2,TGTGCCACGCAGGGGGCGAACACCGGGGTTCTGTTTTTT,CATQGANTGVLFF
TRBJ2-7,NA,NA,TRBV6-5,TGTGCCAGCAGTTATACTTTCGGGGCAGGGGTCTACGAGCAGTACTTC,CASSYTFGAGVYEQYF
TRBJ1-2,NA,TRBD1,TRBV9,TGTGCCAGCAGCCTACAGGGGACCTATGGCTACACCTTC,CASSLQGTYGYTF
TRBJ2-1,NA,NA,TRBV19,TGTGCCAGTAGTATGTTACTGAGCTCCTACAATGAGCAGTTCTTC,CASSMLLSSYNEQFF
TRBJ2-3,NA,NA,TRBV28,TGTGCCAGCAGTAAGGTAGGACGGACCACAGATACGCAGTATTTT,CASSKVGRTTDTQYF